This is a list of T cell receptor beta chains from one sample in a study of memory CD4+ T cells and cytomegalovirus serostatus. Profiling relied on immunoSEQ multiplex PCR, and the TCRdb table lists in-frame clones only, not all of them. The sample carries under 50,000 clones, roughly 78% recorded once. The sequencing sample was made of memory CD4+ T cells from blood. The receptors originated from an adult in good health and CMV-seronegative. Each CDR3 is given with its conserved first and last residue. Each record gives: CDR3 protein, CDR3 DNA, D gene, clone size, J gene, V gene. A D gene is named only where the DNA matches it firmly. Clone size is given for some rows only: seen once, a few or many times, or a class if the clone is expanded.

CDR3aa: CASSLAILGGRSSYEQYF
CDR3nt: TGTGCCAGCAGCTTAGCGATCCTCGGGGGGAGAAGCTCCTACGAGCAGTACTTC
d_gene: TRBD2
abundance: .
j_gene: TRBJ2-7
v_gene: TRBV7-2

CDR3aa: CASSPEKGKSPLHF
CDR3nt: TGTGCCAGCTCACCGGAGAAGGGGAAGTCACCCCTCCACTTT
d_gene: .
abundance: .
j_gene: TRBJ1-6
v_gene: TRBV18

CDR3aa: CASSRMGGSRTEAFF
CDR3nt: TGCGCCAGCAGCCGGATGGGGGGGTCCCGCACTGAAGCTTTCTTT
d_gene: .
abundance: .
j_gene: TRBJ1-1
v_gene: TRBV5-1

CDR3aa: CASSQEGRYGYTF
CDR3nt: TGCGCCAGCAGCCAAGAAGGGAGATATGGCTACACCTTC
d_gene: .
abundance: .
j_gene: TRBJ1-2
v_gene: TRBV4-3

CDR3aa: CASSFPSGGAVIVNEQFF
CDR3nt: TGTGCCAGCAGCTTTCCTAGCGGGGGGGCCGTAATCGTCAATGAGCAGTTCTTC
d_gene: TRBD2
abundance: .
j_gene: TRBJ2-1
v_gene: TRBV7-9

CDR3aa: CASSSRGGFGTDTQYF
CDR3nt: TGTGCCAGCAGCTCCCGCGGGGGTTTCGGCACAGATACGCAGTATTTT
d_gene: TRBD2
abundance: .
j_gene: TRBJ2-3
v_gene: TRBV7-2

CDR3aa: CASSSPKGDEQFF
CDR3nt: TGTGCCAGCAGCTCCCCAAAAGGGGATGAGCAGTTCTTC
d_gene: .
abundance: .
j_gene: TRBJ2-1
v_gene: TRBV11-3

CDR3aa: CASSLSGGGLETQYF
CDR3nt: TGTGCCAGCAGCTTATCCGGGGGGGGCCTGGAGACCCAGTACTTC
d_gene: TRBD2
abundance: .
j_gene: TRBJ2-5
v_gene: TRBV11-3

CDR3aa: CASSDYGLAADYNEQFF
CDR3nt: TGTGCCAGCAGTGACTACGGACTAGCGGCGGACTACAATGAGCAGTTCTTC
d_gene: TRBD2
abundance: .
j_gene: TRBJ2-1
v_gene: TRBV2

CDR3aa: CAWSRTATYEQYF
CDR3nt: TGTGCCTGGAGTAGAACAGCCACCTACGAGCAGTACTTC
d_gene: .
abundance: .
j_gene: TRBJ2-7
v_gene: TRBV30

CDR3aa: CSVEGDLSSTDTQYF
CDR3nt: TGCAGCGTTGAAGGTGATTTGAGTTCAACAGATACGCAGTATTTT
d_gene: .
abundance: .
j_gene: TRBJ2-3
v_gene: TRBV29-1

CDR3aa: CASSPQDRASNYGYTF
CDR3nt: TGTGCCAGCAGCCCCCAAGACAGGGCCTCTAACTATGGCTACACCTTC
d_gene: TRBD1
abundance: .
j_gene: TRBJ1-2
v_gene: TRBV7-6

CDR3aa: CASSLGLADQETQYF
CDR3nt: TGCGCCAGCAGCTTGGGACTAGCGGACCAAGAGACCCAGTACTTC
d_gene: TRBD2
abundance: .
j_gene: TRBJ2-5
v_gene: TRBV5-1

CDR3aa: CASSEEGAAYTGELFF
CDR3nt: TGTGCCAGCAGTGAAGAGGGGGCAGCTTACACCGGGGAGCTGTTTTTT
d_gene: TRBD1
abundance: few
j_gene: TRBJ2-2
v_gene: TRBV6-1

CDR3aa: CASSYGGKGKAFF
CDR3nt: TGTGCCAGCAGTTACGGAGGGAAGGGTAAAGCTTTCTTT
d_gene: .
abundance: once
j_gene: TRBJ1-1
v_gene: TRBV6-6

CDR3aa: CASPKQAYYEQYF
CDR3nt: TGTGCCAGCCCTAAACAGGCTTACTACGAGCAGTACTTC
d_gene: .
abundance: few
j_gene: TRBJ2-7
v_gene: TRBV6-4

CDR3aa: CASSTDGGSNQPQHF
CDR3nt: TGTGCCAGTAGTACAGACGGGGGTAGCAATCAGCCCCAGCATTTT
d_gene: .
abundance: .
j_gene: TRBJ1-5
v_gene: TRBV19

CDR3aa: CASRPQQVLSYEQYF
CDR3nt: TGCGCCAGCAGACCCCAACAGGTACTCTCCTACGAGCAGTACTTC
d_gene: .
abundance: .
j_gene: TRBJ2-7
v_gene: TRBV5-1

CDR3aa: CASSEGPILVGYTF
CDR3nt: TGTGCCAGCAGCGAGGGGCCGATTTTGGTTGGCTACACCTTC
d_gene: .
abundance: .
j_gene: TRBJ1-2
v_gene: TRBV7-2

CDR3aa: CASSESWEKLFF
CDR3nt: TGTGCCAGCAGCGAGAGCTGGGAAAAACTGTTTTTT
d_gene: .
abundance: once
j_gene: TRBJ1-4
v_gene: TRBV6-6

CDR3aa: CASSLVSGGGYTF
CDR3nt: TGTGCCAGCAGCTTAGTTTCGGGAGGTGGCTACACCTTC
d_gene: .
abundance: medium-sized
j_gene: TRBJ1-2
v_gene: TRBV7-2